The clone carrying this T cell receptor beta chain was observed a handful of times. The antigen is unknown. These data originate in a study of cytomegalovirus exposure and HLA in healthy donors. Study results and caveats: The authors enumerated some 170 TCR beta chains as linked to cytomegalovirus. Upon later analysis, HLA-associated TCR beta chains proved more clonally expanded than other, equally common chains.

Trimming cost V 3 bases and J 2 bases, with 11 bases left between them. The length of the CDR3 is 15 residues. The V gene's germline CDR1 is SNHLY and CDR2 FYNNEI. PCR involved 60 Vbeta and 13 Jbeta primers. Data came from immunoSEQ multiplex PCR; TCRdb stores just in-frame clones and leaves some out. The sample comprises around 37,000 clones, about 67% of which are singletons, and 6.3% rests with the top ten. The receptor was isolated from a man aged 30 to 39 in good health and CMV-seronegative. The specimen sequenced was PBMCs. The rearrangement uses TRBV2 and TRBJ2-4, with TRBD2 as a possible D gene (5 bases). The CDR3 DNA follows: TGTGCCAGCAGTGACGAGGGTTTGACCAAAAACATTCAGTACTTC. Translation: CASSDEGLTKNIQYF.